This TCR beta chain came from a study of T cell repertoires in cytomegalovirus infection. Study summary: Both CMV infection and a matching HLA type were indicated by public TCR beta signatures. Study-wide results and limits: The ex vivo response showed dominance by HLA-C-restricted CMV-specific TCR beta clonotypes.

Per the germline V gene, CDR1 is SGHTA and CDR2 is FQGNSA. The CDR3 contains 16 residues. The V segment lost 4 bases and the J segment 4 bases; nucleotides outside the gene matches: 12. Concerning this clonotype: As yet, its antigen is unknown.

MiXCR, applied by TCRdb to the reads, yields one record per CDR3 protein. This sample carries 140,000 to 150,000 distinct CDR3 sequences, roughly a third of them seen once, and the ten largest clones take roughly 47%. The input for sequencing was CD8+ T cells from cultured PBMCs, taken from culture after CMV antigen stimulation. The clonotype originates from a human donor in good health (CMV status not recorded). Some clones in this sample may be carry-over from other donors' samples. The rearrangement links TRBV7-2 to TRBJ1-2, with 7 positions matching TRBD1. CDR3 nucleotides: TGTGCCAGCAGCTCCCCGGGAGACAGGGAGGGCTATGGCTACACCTTC. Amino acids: CASSSPGDREGYGYTF. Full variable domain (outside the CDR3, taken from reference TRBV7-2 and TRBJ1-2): GAGVSQSPSNKVTEKGKDVELRCDPISGHTALYWYRQSLGQGLEFLIYFQGNSAPDKSGLPSDRFSAERTGGSVSTLTIQRTQQEDSAVYLCASSSPGDREGYGYTFGSGTRLTVV.